This T cell receptor (beta chain) stems from a study of persistence of HIV-infected CD4 T cells. Study-level information: Median time on suppressive ART was about eight years. Up to roughly 180 mL blood was drawn at multiple time points; two donors had single-time leukapheresis. General observations from the study: Proviral oligoclonality tracked with TCR oligoclonality within the same sorted cells. TCRbeta richness was lower in CMV- and Gag-responding cells than in anti-CD3/anti-CD28-responding cells.

Cells were stimulated with CMV-infected fibroblast lysates at 10 ug/mL. Responding CD4+ T cells were sorted by upregulation of both CD40 ligand and CD69. Sequencing used immunoSEQ version 4 in survey mode. Generated by immunoSEQ multiplex PCR, the TCRdb table keeps only in-frame clones and is missing some. The repertoire holds under 15,000 clones, with around 68% as singletons. Remarks on this clone: The antigen remains undetermined.

The length of the CDR3 is 18 residues. The V and J ends lost 5 bases and 7 bases respectively, with 27 bases between them. Germline V gene sequence: CDR1 LNHDA, CDR2 SQIVND (reference sequence). This TCR was sampled from an adult man with HIV who was CMV-seropositive. The chain combines TRBV19 with TRBJ2-1; possible D gene TRBD2, 7 bases. The material sequenced was CD4+ T cells sorted from PBMCs after approximately 18-hour stimulation, taken from a patient who received antiretroviral therapy. The CDR3 reads CASSRGPGFEGGVNEQFF. The CDR3 region has the DNA TGTGCCAGTAGTCGGGGACCCGGATTTGAGGGGGGGGTAAATGAGCAGTTCTTC.